This entry describes one T cell receptor (beta chain). Trimming removed 9 bases from V and 3 bases from J, with 14 bases in between. CDR3 length equals 14 residues. The germline CDR1 and CDR2 sequences are LNHDA and SQIVND (reference sequence). The data derive from a study of blood T cell repertoires in COVID-19. Data came from immunoSEQ multiplex PCR; TCRdb stores just in-frame clones and leaves some out. Here the sample spans approximately 500,000 clones, approximately 85% being singletons. The rearrangement uses TRBV19 and TRBJ1-4; D possibly corresponds to TRBD1 (6 bases). This TCR was sampled from a human donor in a cohort sampled during active COVID-19. The sequenced sample consisted of peripheral blood. In DNA form, the CDR3 reads TGTGCCAGCAGTTACAGGGTTTCTAATGAAAAACTGTTTTTT. Translated: CASSYRVSNEKLFF.